The 27 T cell receptor beta chains reported below all come from one sample, sequenced in a study of memory CD4+ T cells and cytomegalovirus serostatus. Single viable CD3+CD4+CD8-CD45RO+ cells were sorted as the memory CD4+ T cells. The repertoire was sequenced with immunoSEQ multiplex PCR; TCRdb's copy has only in-frame clones and lacks some. The table lists 75,000 to 90,000 clones, 65% to 85% of them singletons. The sample was memory CD4+ T cells from blood. These receptor sequences come from an adult in good health and CMV-seronegative.

In this sample, this clone turned up once. V and J are TRBV18 and TRBJ2-2; 7 positions match TRBD1. Germline trimming cut 4 bases from V and 1 base from J; bases unmatched to any gene: 3. The CDR3 spans 15 residues. Germline-derived CDR1 and CDR2 are KGHSH and LQKENI. CDR3 in amino acids: CASSLGTVNTGELFF. The DNA for the CDR3 is TGTGCCAGCTCACTCGGGACAGTGAACACCGGGGAGCTGTTTTTT.

The genes are TRBV27 and TRBJ2-6, with D unclear. The CDR3 is 17 residues long. Between the trimmed V and J ends, which lost 5 bases and 4 bases, there was a span of 18 bases. The V gene's germline CDR1 is MNHEY and CDR2 SMNVEV (reference sequence). The DNA of the CDR3 is TGTGCCAGCAGTAGAACTCCAATCCTTCAGGGGGCCAACGTCCTGACTTTC. It codes for CASSRTPILQGANVLTF.

In its sample, this clone was seen a few times. The chain has TRBV7-2 and TRBJ1-2; D possibly corresponds to TRBD1 (6 bases). The V gene's germline CDR1 is SGHTA and CDR2 FQGNSA. CDR3 length: 14 amino acids. Trimming shortened V by 3 bases and J by 1 base, and 9 bases separated the two germline ends. CDR3: CASSLAGDNYGYTF. The CDR3 DNA reads as TGTGCCAGCAGCTTGGCAGGGGATAACTATGGCTACACCTTC.

This clone appeared a few times. The gene calls are TRBV4-1 and TRBJ2-3; 16 bases fit TRBD2. Germline values: CDR1 MGHRA, CDR2 YSYEKL. J was trimmed by 4 bases and V by 4 bases; bases with no gene match: 8. The CDR3 has 18 residues. This chain's CDR3 is CASSRQGLAGGLSDTQYF. The CDR3 nucleotides are TGCGCCAGCAGCCGGCAGGGACTAGCGGGGGGGCTCTCAGATACGCAGTATTTT.

V usage is TRBV5-1 and J usage is TRBJ1-4, with D possibly TRBD1 on 5 matching bases. The CDR3 is 16 residues long. Between the trimmed V and J ends, which lost 1 base and 5 bases, there was a span of 15 bases. Germline V gives CDR1 SGHRS, CDR2 YFSETQ. As DNA, the CDR3 is TGCGCCAGCAGCTTGTCCCGTTGGGGGGGGAATGAAAAACTGTTTTTT. This gives the protein CASSLSRWGGNEKLFF.

This chain uses TRBV4-2 with TRBJ2-5, with D perhaps TRBD2 (6 bases). Deletions cut 0 bases from V and 2 bases from J, with 22 bases between. Germline-derived CDR1 and CDR2 are LGHNA and YNFKEQ. The CDR3 has 19 residues. The CDR3 DNA is TGTGCCAGCAGCCAAGATCTGGGAATAGGAGGGTCCCGGCAAGAGACCCAGTACTTC. Translated, it gives CASSQDLGIGGSRQETQYF.

The rearrangement uses TRBV9 and TRBJ2-5; D is possibly TRBD1 or TRBD2 (5 bases each). From germline, CDR1 is SGDLS and CDR2 YYNGEE. This CDR3 is 17 amino acids long. Trimming removed 4 bases from V and 3 bases from J, with 22 bases in between. DNA of the CDR3: TGTGCCAGCAGCTCCCCGGGGAAGGGGATATACAAAGAGACCCAGTACTTC. This translates into CASSSPGKGIYKETQYF.

V usage is TRBV29-1 and J usage is TRBJ2-2; the D gene is possibly TRBD2 (6 bases). Germline assignment: CDR1 SQVTM and CDR2 ANQGSEA. Trimming left V 2 bases short and J 0 bases short, with 13 bases between. The CDR3 spans 16 residues. CDR3 coding DNA: TGCAGCGTTGAAACCACCCGGGGGTCGAACACCGGGGAGCTGTTTTTT. It yields the protein CSVETTRGSNTGELFF.

V and J are TRBV5-1 and TRBJ2-7; TRBD1 matches at 9 bases. Germline V CDR1 and CDR2: SGHRS, YFSETQ. After removal of 4 bases from V and 3 bases from J, the junction contained 8 bases not matched to a gene. The CDR3 has 15 residues. This CDR3 reads CASSQVPDRGYEQYF. In nucleotides, the CDR3 is TGCGCCAGCAGCCAAGTCCCGGACAGGGGCTACGAGCAGTACTTC.

The chain recombines TRBV30 with TRBJ2-1, with 8 bases matching TRBD2. Germline-derived CDR1 and CDR2 are GTSNPN and SVGIG (reference sequence). This CDR3 contains 14 residues. Trimming at V came to 3 bases and at J to 0 bases, leaving 1 base not matched to a gene. The CDR3 region is CAWSRGGSYNEQFF. Here the CDR3 DNA reads TGTGCCTGGAGCCGGGGGGGCTCCTACAATGAGCAGTTCTTC.

The chain joins TRBV7-9 to TRBJ1-4; no definite D call. The germline V gene has CDR1 SEHNR and CDR2 FQNEAQ (reference sequence). Deletions cut 2 bases from V and 0 bases from J, with 10 bases between. The CDR3 totals 16 residues. CDR3 amino acids: CASSLSRIATNEKLFF. Here the CDR3 DNA reads TGTGCCAGCAGCTTATCCCGGATTGCAACTAATGAAAAACTGTTTTTT.

This clone was found a few times. The rearrangement joins TRBV4-1 to TRBJ1-1; a possible D gene is TRBD1 (5 bases). The germline gives CDR1 MGHRA, CDR2 YSYEKL. With 1 base removed from V and 4 bases from J, the gap between germline ends came to 13 bases. This CDR3 spans 15 amino acids. The CDR3 bases are TGCGCCAGCAGCCAAGGAAGGGGTGTGGGCACTGAAGCTTTCTTT. Protein: CASSQGRGVGTEAFF.

This sequence joins TRBV6-1 and TRBJ2-7; D is undetermined. V shed 5 bases and J shed 3 bases, with 5 bases lying between them. This CDR3 is built from 11 residues. Germline V gives CDR1 MNHNS, CDR2 SASEGT. The CDR3 here is CASSMFYEQYF. CDR3 sequence (DNA): TGTGCCAGCAGTATGTTCTACGAGCAGTACTTC.

The chain has TRBV18 and TRBJ1-2; 8 bases match TRBD1. Germline lookup yields CDR1 KGHSH and CDR2 LQKENI. The CDR3 spans 17 residues. Germline trimming cut 3 bases from V and 0 bases from J; bases unmatched to any gene: 9. The CDR3 DNA reads as TGTGCCAGCTCACCCCGGACAGGGTTCGTGTCTAACTATGGCTACACCTTC. Translating it yields CASSPRTGFVSNYGYTF.

The CDR3 is CAWSVSGVQETQYF. The CDR3 DNA reads as TGTGCCTGGAGTGTATCGGGGGTGCAAGAGACCCAGTACTTC. This chain uses TRBV30 with TRBJ2-5; maybe TRBD2 (6 bases). From germline, CDR1 is GTSNPN and CDR2 SVGIG (reference sequence). The CDR3 extends over 14 amino acids. V gave up 0 bases and J gave up 2 bases, with 10 bases separating them. The variable domain in full, completed from reference TRBV30 and TRBJ2-5, reads SQTIHQWPATLVQPVGSPLSLECTVEGTSNPNLYWYRQAAGRGLQLLFYSVGIGQISSEVPQNLSASRPQDRQFILSSKKLLLSDSGFYLCAWSVSGVQETQYFGPGTRLLVL.

Turning to this clone: Germline and junction disagree at one end, which may indicate a read error. This rearrangement joins TRBV18 to TRBJ1-3; D remains unclear. CDR1 and CDR2 from the germline V gene are KGHSH and LQKENI. The CDR3 consists of 12 residues. The CDR3 DNA sequence: TGTGCCAGCTCACCTTCGACCACAACCCCAGATTTT. Its protein is CASSPSTTTPDF.

This rearrangement joins TRBV11-1 to TRBJ2-1; D ambiguous. V was pared by 3 bases and J by 1 base, with 10 bases between. The length of the CDR3 is 15 residues. CDR1 and CDR2 (germline): SGHAT, FQDESV (reference sequence). CDR3 bases: TGTGCCAGCAGCTTTGGCGGCGCGTCCTACAATGAGCAGTTCTTC. It translates to CASSFGGASYNEQFF.

This chain connects TRBV11-2 to TRBJ2-3; either TRBD1 or TRBD2 may fit D (5 bases each). The germline V gene encodes CDR1 SGHAT and CDR2 FQNNGV. Trimming took 1 base from V and 6 from J, leaving 8 bases between them. This CDR3 spans 13 amino acids. The CDR3 loop is CASSLGGSDTQYF. The CDR3 nucleotides read TGTGCCAGCAGCTTAGGGGGGTCCGATACGCAGTATTTT. Using reference TRBV11-2 and TRBJ2-3 for the parts outside the CDR3, the full variable domain is EAGVAQSPRYKIIEKRQSVAFWCNPISGHATLYWYQQILGQGPKLLIQFQNNGVVDDSQLPKDRFSAERLKGVDSTLKIQPAKLEDSAVYLCASSLGGSDTQYFGPGTRLTVL.

This chain joins TRBV7-2 and TRBJ2-4, with unresolved D. This CDR3 region has 14 residues. Germline CDR1 and CDR2: SGHTA and FQGNSA. The V end lost 8 bases, the J end lost 2 bases, and 13 bases lay between the germline ends. The CDR3 DNA is TGTGCCAGCTCTCGGTTACAGTCCAAAAACATTCAGTACTTC. Translated, it gives CASSRLQSKNIQYF.

J is TRBJ2-1 and V is TRBV19, with TRBD2 matching over 7 bases. The ends lost 0 bases at V and 4 bases at J; junction bases unmatched: 0. Germline V gene sequence: CDR1 LNHDA, CDR2 SQIVND (reference sequence). The CDR3 runs to 14 residues. This CDR3 reads CASSIDGGYNEQFF. The DNA for the CDR3 is TGTGCCAGTAGTATAGACGGGGGGTACAATGAGCAGTTCTTC.

The V gene is TRBV7-9, the J gene TRBJ1-5; 10 bases line up with TRBD1. The trim removed 5 bases at V and 7 bases at J, leaving 11 bases unmatched. The germline gives CDR1 SEHNR, CDR2 FQNEAQ (reference sequence). CDR3 length: 16 residues. DNA for the CDR3: TGTGCCAGCAGCCCAGCTAGAGACAGGGGGCACCAGCCCCAGCATTTT. The encoded protein is CASSPARDRGHQPQHF.

This rearrangement joins TRBV30 to TRBJ2-7, with a tentative D call TRBD1 (6 bases). The CDR3 runs 11 residues. Germline CDR1 and CDR2: GTSNPN and SVGIG (reference sequence). The V gene lost 1 base and the J gene lost 5 bases, with 6 bases spanning the gap. The DNA of the CDR3 is TGTGCCTGGAGTGGGGGGCACGAGCAGTACTTC. It encodes CAWSGGHEQYF.

The CDR3 protein is CASNIPGQGVQETQYF. CDR3 in DNA: TGTGCCAGCAACATACCGGGACAGGGGGTCCAAGAGACCCAGTACTTC. The rearrangement joins TRBV2 to TRBJ2-5; 11 bases fit TRBD1. The CDR3 is 16 residues long. The trim removed 7 bases at V and 1 base at J, leaving 8 bases unmatched. The V gene's germline CDR1 is SNHLY and CDR2 FYNNEI.

This sequence joins TRBV6-1 and TRBJ1-5; 10 nucleotides agree with TRBD1. V lost 4 bases to trimming and J lost 1 base; unmatched junction nucleotides: 4. The CDR3 has 16 residues. Germline V gene lookup returns CDR1 MNHNS and CDR2 SASEGT. DNA of the CDR3: TGTGCCAGCAGTGGCGGGACAGGGGAAAGCAATCAGCCCCAGCATTTT. Its translation: CASSGGTGESNQPQHF.

V gene TRBV18 combines with J gene TRBJ2-7; 11 nucleotides align to TRBD1. There are 14 residues in the CDR3. Trimming at V came to 2 bases and at J to 4 bases, leaving 1 base not matched to a gene. Germline lookup yields CDR1 KGHSH and CDR2 LQKENI. CDR3: CASSPGTGGYEQYF. The CDR3 coding sequence is TGTGCCAGCTCACCAGGGACAGGGGGTTACGAGCAGTACTTC.

CDR3 region: CASSLGRTLNEQFF. In nucleotides, the CDR3 is TGTGCCAGCAGCCTAGGCAGGACCCTCAATGAGCAGTTCTTC. This chain links TRBV7-3 with TRBJ2-1; D unresolved. The length of the CDR3 is 14 residues. The ends were cut back, 5 bases at V and 6 bases at J, with 14 bases in the middle. Germline values: CDR1 SGHTA, CDR2 FQGTGA.

CDR3 protein: CASSAGTGANVLTF. CDR3 sequence (DNA): TGCGCCAGCAGTGCAGGTACCGGGGCCAACGTCCTGACTTTC. The chain recombines TRBV10-1 with TRBJ2-6; D not certain. From germline, CDR1 is WNHNN and CDR2 SYGVQD (reference sequence). V was trimmed by 4 bases and J by 4 bases, leaving 8 bases between them. This CDR3 is built from 14 residues.